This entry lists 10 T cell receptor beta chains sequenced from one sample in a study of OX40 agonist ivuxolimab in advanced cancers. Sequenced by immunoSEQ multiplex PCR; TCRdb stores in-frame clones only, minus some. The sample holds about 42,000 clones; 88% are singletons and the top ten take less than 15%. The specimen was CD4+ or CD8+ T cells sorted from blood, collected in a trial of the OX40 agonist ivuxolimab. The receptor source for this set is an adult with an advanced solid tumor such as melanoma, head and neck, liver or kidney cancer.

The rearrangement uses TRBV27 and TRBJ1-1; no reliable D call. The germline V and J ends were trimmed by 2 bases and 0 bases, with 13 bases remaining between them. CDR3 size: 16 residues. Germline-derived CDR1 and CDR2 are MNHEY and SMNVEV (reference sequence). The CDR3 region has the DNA TGTGCCAGCAGTTTACTAGGAGGCATGCTGAACACTGAAGCTTTCTTT. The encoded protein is CASSLLGGMLNTEAFF.

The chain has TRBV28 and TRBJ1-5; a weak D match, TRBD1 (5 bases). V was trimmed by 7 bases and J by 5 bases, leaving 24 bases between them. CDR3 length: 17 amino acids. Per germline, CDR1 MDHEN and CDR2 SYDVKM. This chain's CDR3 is CASNPSLGVGSHQPQHF. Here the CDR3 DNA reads TGTGCCAGCAATCCCTCTCTGGGGGTCGGATCACATCAGCCCCAGCATTTT. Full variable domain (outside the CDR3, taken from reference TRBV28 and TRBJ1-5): DVKVTQSSRYLVKRTGEKVFLECVQDMDHENMFWYRQDPGLGLRLIYFSYDVKMKEKGDIPEGYSVSREKKERFSLILESASTNQTSMYLCASNPSLGVGSHQPQHFGDGTRLSIL.

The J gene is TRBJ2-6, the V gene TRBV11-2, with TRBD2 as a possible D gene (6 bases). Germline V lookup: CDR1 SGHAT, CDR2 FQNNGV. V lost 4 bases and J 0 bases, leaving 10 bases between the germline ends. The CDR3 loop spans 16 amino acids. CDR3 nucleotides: TGTGCCAGCAGCTCGGGACTCATCTCTGGGGCCAACGTCCTGACTTTC. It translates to CASSSGLISGANVLTF.

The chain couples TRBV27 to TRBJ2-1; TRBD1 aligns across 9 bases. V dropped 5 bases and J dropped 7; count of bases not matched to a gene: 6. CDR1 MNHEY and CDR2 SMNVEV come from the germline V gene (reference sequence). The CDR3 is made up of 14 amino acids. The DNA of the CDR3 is TGTGCCAGCAGTCCTTGGGACAGGGAAAATGAGCAGTTCTTC. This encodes CASSPWDRENEQFF.

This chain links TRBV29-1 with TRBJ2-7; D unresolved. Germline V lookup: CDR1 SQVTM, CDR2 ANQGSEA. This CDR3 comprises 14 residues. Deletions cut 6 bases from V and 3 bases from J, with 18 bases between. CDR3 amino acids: CSVVLGIFYYEQYF. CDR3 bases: TGCAGCGTCGTACTGGGCATTTTCTACTACGAGCAGTACTTC.

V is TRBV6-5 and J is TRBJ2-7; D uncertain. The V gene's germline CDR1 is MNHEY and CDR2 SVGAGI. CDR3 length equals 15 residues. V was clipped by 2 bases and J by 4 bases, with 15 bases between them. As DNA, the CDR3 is TGTGCCAGCAGTTACGATTTGGGCGGTCCTTACGAGCAGTACTTC. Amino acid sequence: CASSYDLGGPYEQYF.

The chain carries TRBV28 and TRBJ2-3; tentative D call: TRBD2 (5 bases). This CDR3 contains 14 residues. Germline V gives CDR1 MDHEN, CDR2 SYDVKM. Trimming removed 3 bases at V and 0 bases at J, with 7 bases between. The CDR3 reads CASSFSASTDTQYF. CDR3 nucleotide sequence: TGTGCCAGCAGTTTTAGCGCAAGCACAGATACGCAGTATTTT.

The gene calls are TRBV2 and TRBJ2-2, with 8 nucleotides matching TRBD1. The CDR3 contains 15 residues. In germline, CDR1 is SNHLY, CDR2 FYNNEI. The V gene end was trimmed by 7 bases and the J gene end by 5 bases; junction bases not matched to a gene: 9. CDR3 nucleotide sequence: TGTGCCAGCAACCGTGACAGGGGATCAACCGGGGAGCTGTTTTTT. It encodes CASNRDRGSTGELFF.

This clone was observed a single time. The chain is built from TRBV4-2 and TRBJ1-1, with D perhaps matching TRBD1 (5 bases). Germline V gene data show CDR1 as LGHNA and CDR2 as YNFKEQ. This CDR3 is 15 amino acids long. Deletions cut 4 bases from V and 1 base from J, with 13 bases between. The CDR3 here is CASSLNWGGNTEAFF. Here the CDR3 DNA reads TGTGCCAGCAGCCTGAATTGGGGGGGGAACACTGAAGCTTTCTTT.

The CDR3: CASSIDGAGLRNEQFF. The CDR3 coding sequence is TGTGCCAGTAGTATAGATGGCGCGGGCTTGAGGAATGAGCAGTTCTTC. V is TRBV19 and J is TRBJ2-1; possible D gene TRBD2, 5 bases. V was trimmed by 0 bases and J by 7 bases, leaving 16 bases between them. CDR1 is LNHDA and CDR2 is SQIVND in the germline V gene (reference sequence). The CDR3 contains 16 residues. The full variable domain, with the rest looked up from reference TRBV19 and TRBJ2-1, is DGGITQSPKYLFRKEGQNVTLSCEQNLNHDAMYWYRQDPGQGLRLIYYSQIVNDFQKGDIAEGYSVSREKKESFPLTVTSAQKNPTAFYLCASSIDGAGLRNEQFFGPGTRLTVL.